This passage covers 3 T cell receptor beta chains from one sample sequenced in a study of T cells in Graves' hyperthyroidism and ophthalmopathy (dated by TCRdb to between 2018 and 2020). Library preparation was by multiplex PCR. Sequencer: Illumina HiSeq 2000. The TCR beta CDR3 regions were amplified from RNA transcripts. The TCR CDR3 was subjected to a first round of RT-PCR using the HTBI primer set and the Qiagen OneStep RT-PCR kit. TCRdb reworked the public reads: Q25 trimming with fastp, MiXCR clone assembly, productive beta chains retained. Every entry covers one CDR3 protein and lists the most common genes and DNA from its rows. The sample contains about 560,000 distinct CDR3 sequences, around 13% of them found a single time. The ten largest clones capture approximately 15% of the sample. Material: blood. The source is a woman aged 40 to 49 with Graves' hyperthyroidism.

This sequence joins TRBV4-1 and TRBJ1-2; 9 nucleotides match TRBD1. This CDR3 spans 16 amino acids. V lost 3 bases and J lost 6; bases outside the gene matches: 11. Germline CDR1 is MGHRA and CDR2 is YSYEKL. CDR3 sequence: CASSQSADRGLDGYTF. As DNA, the CDR3 is TGCGCCAGCAGCCAGTCCGCGGACAGGGGCCTGGATGGCTACACCTTC.

The sample holds many counts of this clonotype. The chain joins TRBV18 to TRBJ1-1, with D possibly matching TRBD1 (5 bases). From germline, CDR1 is KGHSH and CDR2 LQKENI. The CDR3 has 13 amino acids. Trimming left V 3 bases short and J 3 bases short, with 8 bases between. DNA of the CDR3: TGTGCCAGCTCACCCGCCAGGGACACTGAAGCTTTCTTT. It encodes CASSPARDTEAFF.

The table lists this clonotype with many counts. This chain connects TRBV28 to TRBJ2-7, with D tentatively TRBD1 or TRBD2 (5 bases each). Trimming cost V 7 bases and J 2 bases, with 15 bases left between them. Looked up from germline, CDR1 is MDHEN and CDR2 is SYDVKM. The CDR3 has 14 amino acids. The CDR3 is CASTHGTLPYEQYF. Written as DNA, the CDR3 is TGTGCCAGCACCCACGGGACGCTTCCCTACGAGCAGTACTTC.